This T cell receptor beta chain comes out of a study of glioma-infiltrating T cells. The germline V and J ends were trimmed by 6 bases and 4 bases, with 11 bases remaining between them. CDR3 length equals 13 residues. CDR1 is KGHDR and CDR2 is SFDVKD in the germline V gene. Study results and limitations: CDR3 overlap between tissue and blood was very small. Non-neoplastic patients had below-expected tissue-blood divergence, while all gliomas exceeded expectation.

A remark on this clonotype: Its antigen is unknown.

Using RNA template, CDR3s of TCR alpha and beta were amplified with iRepertoire arm-PCR. One-step reverse transcription and amplification started from roughly 100-400 ng of tissue mRNA or PBMC total RNA. One entry per CDR3 protein, called by TCRdb with MiXCR from the multiplex PCR reads. The table lists more than 110,000 distinct CDR3 sequences, roughly two fifths of them singletons. The clonotype was recovered from a human donor with low-grade glioma or glioblastoma, undergoing nonglioma brain surgery, or in good health (not recorded which). The J gene is TRBJ1-1, the V gene TRBV24-1; maybe TRBD1 (6 bases). The sequencing input was glioma tissue, nonneoplastic brain tissue, or PBMCs (not recorded which). This chain's CDR3 is CATSPRGTTEAFF. DNA for the CDR3: TGTGCCACCAGTCCCAGGGGAACCACTGAAGCTTTCTTT.